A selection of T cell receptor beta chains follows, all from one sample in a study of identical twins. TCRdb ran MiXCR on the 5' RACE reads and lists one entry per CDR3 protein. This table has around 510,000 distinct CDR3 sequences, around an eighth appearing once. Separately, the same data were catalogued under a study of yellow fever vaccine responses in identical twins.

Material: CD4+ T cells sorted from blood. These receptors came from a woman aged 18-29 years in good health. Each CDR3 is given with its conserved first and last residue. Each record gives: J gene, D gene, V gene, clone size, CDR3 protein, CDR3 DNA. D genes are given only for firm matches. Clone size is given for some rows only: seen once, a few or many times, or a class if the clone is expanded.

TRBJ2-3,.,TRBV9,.,CASSVGLDRTDTQYF,TGTGCCAGCAGCGTAGGATTGGACCGCACAGATACGCAGTATTTT
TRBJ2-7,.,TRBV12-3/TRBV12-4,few,CASSRVRKEQYF,TGTGCCAGCAGCCGAGTCAGGAAAGAGCAGTACTTC
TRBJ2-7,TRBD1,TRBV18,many,CASSPGQGQSYEQYF,TGTGCCAGCAGTCCAGGACAGGGGCAGTCCTACGAGCAGTACTTC
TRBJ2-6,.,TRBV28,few,CASSPVMGANVLTF,TGTGCCAGCAGCCCCGTGATGGGGGCCAACGTCCTGACTTTC
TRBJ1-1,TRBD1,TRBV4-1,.,CASSKGAPGEAFF,TGCGCCAGCAGCAAGGGGGCTCCGGGAGAAGCTTTCTTT
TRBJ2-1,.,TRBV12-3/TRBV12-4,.,CASSLVAREQFF,TGTGCCAGCAGTTTAGTAGCACGGGAGCAGTTCTTC
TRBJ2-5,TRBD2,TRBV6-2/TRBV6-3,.,CASSPPRLAGDEHQETQYF,TGTGCCAGCAGTCCGCCCCGACTAGCGGGAGATGAACATCAAGAGACCCAGTACTTC
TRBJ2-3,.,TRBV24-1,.,CATSSMRGFSTDTQYF,TGTGCCACCAGTTCAATGAGGGGTTTTAGCACAGATACGCAGTATTTT
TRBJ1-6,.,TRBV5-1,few,CASNEGWVDSPLHF,TGCGCCAGCAATGAAGGGTGGGTTGATTCACCCCTCCACTTT
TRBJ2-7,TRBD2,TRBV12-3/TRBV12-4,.,CASSFGLAGVAEQYF,TGTGCCAGCAGTTTCGGACTAGCGGGAGTGGCCGAGCAGTACTTC
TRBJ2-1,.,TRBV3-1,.,CASSQSQVEQFF,TGTGCCAGCAGCCAATCCCAGGTCGAGCAGTTCTTC
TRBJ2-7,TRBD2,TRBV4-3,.,CASSQDEAGDCYEQYF,TGCGCCAGCAGCCAAGATGAAGCGGGAGATTGCTACGAGCAGTACTTC
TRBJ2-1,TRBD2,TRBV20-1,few,CSAPRLAGENNEQFF,TGCAGTGCTCCAAGACTAGCGGGAGAGAACAATGAGCAGTTCTTC
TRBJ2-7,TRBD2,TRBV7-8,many,CASSSGLAIHEQYF,TGTGCCAGCAGCTCGGGACTAGCGATCCACGAGCAGTACTTC
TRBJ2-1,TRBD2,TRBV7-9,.,CASSLLGVAGRNEQFF,TGTGCCAGCAGCTTACTGGGGGTAGCGGGACGCAATGAGCAGTTCTTC
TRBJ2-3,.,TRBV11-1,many,CASSLDIGGWRKADTQYF,TGTGCCAGCAGCTTAGACATCGGCGGATGGCGTAAGGCAGATACGCAGTATTTT
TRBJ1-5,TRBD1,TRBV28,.,CASSPTGDSFNQPQHF,TGTGCCAGCAGTCCAACCGGGGACAGCTTCAATCAGCCCCAGCATTTT
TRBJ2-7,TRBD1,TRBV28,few,CASSLYLWDSSYEQYF,TGTGCCAGCAGTTTATATTTGTGGGACAGCTCCTACGAGCAGTACTTC
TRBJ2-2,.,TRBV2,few,CATQTGRNTGELFF,TGTGCCACCCAAACGGGGAGGAACACCGGGGAGCTGTTTTTT
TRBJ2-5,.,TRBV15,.,CATSREGAAETQYF,TGTGCCACCAGCAGGGAGGGGGCCGCGGAGACCCAGTACTTC
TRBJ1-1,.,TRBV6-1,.,CASSERTENTEAFF,TGTGCCAGCAGTGAAAGGACGGAGAACACTGAAGCTTTCTTT
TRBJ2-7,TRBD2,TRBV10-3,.,CAISVAGLTYEQYF,TGTGCCATCAGCGTAGCGGGGTTAACCTACGAGCAGTACTTC
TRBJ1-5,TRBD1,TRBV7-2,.,CASSLTGPGNQPQHF,TGTGCCAGCAGCTTGACAGGGCCGGGTAACCAGCCCCAGCATTTT
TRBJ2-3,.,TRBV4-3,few,CASSQALLASSTDTQYF,TGCGCCAGCAGCCAAGCCCTCCTAGCGTCTAGCACAGATACGCAGTATTTT
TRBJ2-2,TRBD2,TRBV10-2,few,CASSEAGTSGSGELFF,TGCGCCAGCAGTGAGGCCGGGACTAGCGGGAGCGGGGAGCTGTTTTTT
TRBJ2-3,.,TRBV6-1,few,CASSAIYTDTQYF,TGTGCCAGCAGTGCAATCTACACAGATACGCAGTATTTT
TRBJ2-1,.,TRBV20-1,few,CSARADRQVYDEQFF,TGCAGTGCTAGAGCCGATAGACAAGTCTATGATGAGCAGTTCTTC
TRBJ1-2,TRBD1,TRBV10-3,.,CAISDDRAYGYTF,TGTGCCATCAGCGACGACAGGGCTTATGGCTACACCTTC
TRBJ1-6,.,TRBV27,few,CASRGAYNSPLHF,TGTGCCAGCAGAGGAGCGTATAATTCACCCCTCCACTTT
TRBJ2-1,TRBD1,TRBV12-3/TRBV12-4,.,CASSFYTGQGANEQFF,TGTGCCAGCAGTTTCTATACTGGGCAGGGGGCAAATGAGCAGTTCTTC
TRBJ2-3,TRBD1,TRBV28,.,CASRGQGAQGDTQYF,TGTGCCAGCAGGGGTCAGGGGGCGCAGGGAGATACGCAGTATTTT
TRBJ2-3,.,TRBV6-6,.,CASSYNVDTQYF,TGTGCCAGCAGTTACAACGTGGATACGCAGTATTTT
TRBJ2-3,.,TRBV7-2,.,CASSLQGQPGDTQYF,TGTGCCAGCAGCCTACAGGGCCAACCCGGAGATACGCAGTATTTT
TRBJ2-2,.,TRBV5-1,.,CASSPGLKDPGELFF,TGCGCCAGCTCCCCGGGACTGAAAGACCCCGGGGAGCTGTTTTTT
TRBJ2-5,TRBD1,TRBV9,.,CASSAGQGRGQETQYF,TGTGCCAGCAGCGCCGGACAGGGGCGGGGGCAAGAGACCCAGTACTTC
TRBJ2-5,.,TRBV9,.,CASSPPPGSTQETQYF,TGTGCCAGCAGCCCTCCCCCCGGTTCAACTCAAGAGACCCAGTACTTC
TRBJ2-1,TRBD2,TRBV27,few,CASSGLAGTLFF,TGTGCCAGCAGCGGACTAGCGGGAACTTTGTTCTTC